A selection of T cell receptor beta chains follows, all from one sample in a study of blood T cell repertoires in COVID-19. Assay used: immunoSEQ multiplex PCR; TCRdb lists only in-frame clones, some missing. The sample lists 25,000 to 30,000 clones; around 90% were seen once. The specimen sequenced was peripheral blood. These receptors originate from a middle-aged man with active COVID-19. The CDR3 runs from the conserved cysteine through the conserved F or W. Fields, in order: D gene, clone size, V gene, J gene, CDR3 DNA, CDR3 protein. D genes are given only for firm matches. Clone size is shown for a subset of rows, as once, few, many or a class of expanded clone.

>.|.|TRBV11-2|TRBJ2-7
TGTGCCAGCAGCTTAGTCGGCGGCTACGAGCAGTACTTC
CASSLVGGYEQYF
>.|.|TRBV6-5|TRBJ2-1
TGTGCCAGCAGAAAAGCGGCGGGTGAGCAGTTCTTC
CASRKAAGEQFF
>.|.|TRBV28|TRBJ1-4
TGTGCCAGCAGTTCACCGACAGCCCCTGCAACTAATGAAAAACTGTTTTTT
CASSSPTAPATNEKLFF
>.|.|TRBV28|TRBJ1-1
TGTGCCAGCAGTGACGGAGACGCCACTGAAGCTTTCTTT
CASSDGDATEAFF
>TRBD1|.|TRBV5-4|TRBJ1-3
TGTGCCAGCAGTACAGGGACAGCCTCTGGAAACACCATATATTTT
CASSTGTASGNTIYF
>TRBD2|.|TRBV10-3|TRBJ2-3
TGTGCCATTTCCCCATCTAGCGGGGTCGCAGATACGCAGTATTTT
CAISPSSGVADTQYF
>TRBD2|.|TRBV2|TRBJ2-5
TGTGCCAGCAGTCTGGGACTAGGTACGAAGACCCAGTACTTC
CASSLGLGTKTQYF
>TRBD1|.|TRBV6-5|TRBJ1-2
TGTGCCAGCAGTAAATTGACAGGGTCCTTTGGCTACACCTTC
CASSKLTGSFGYTF
>.|.|TRBV28|TRBJ1-6
TGTGCCAGCAGTAAGGAGTTTAATAATTCACCCCTCCACTTT
CASSKEFNNSPLHF
>.|.|TRBV15|TRBJ2-7
TGTGCCACCAGCAGAGATCGCGGCCCCCTAACTTTC
CATSRDRGPLTF
>.|.|TRBV28|TRBJ1-2
TGTGCCAGCAGTTTAGCGGGCCGGGGTTGGGGCTACACCTTC
CASSLAGRGWGYTF
>TRBD1|.|TRBV2|TRBJ2-5
TGTGCCAGCAGTGTTGGGGACAGGGGCGGGGAGACCCAGTACTTC
CASSVGDRGGETQYF
>.|.|TRBV5-8|TRBJ1-3
TGTGCCAGCACTCCGGGGGACCCTGGAAACACCATATATTTT
CASTPGDPGNTIYF
>.|.|TRBV7-8|TRBJ1-1
TGTGCCAGCAGCTTTAGCGGGGGGGTCGGCGGTAAGACTGAGGCTTTCTTT
CASSFSGGVGGKTEAFF
>TRBD1|.|TRBV5-1|TRBJ1-1
TGCGCCAGCAGTTACAGGCCCGGGACAGGAGGGAACATCCCTGAAGCTTTCTTT
CASSYRPGTGGNIPEAFF
>TRBD1|.|TRBV6-5|TRBJ2-5
TGTGCCACCCTGACAGGGAATATTGAGACCCAGTACTTC
CATLTGNIETQYF
>.|.|TRBV4-1|TRBJ2-7
TGCGCCAGCAGCCAAGATGGGGAGGTTTTCGAGGATCTTCTACGAGCGAAGCAGTACTTC
CASSQDGEVFEDLLRAKQYF
>TRBD1|.|TRBV28|TRBJ1-3
TGTGCCAGCAGTCTGAACAGGGGCGGAAACACCATATATTTT
CASSLNRGGNTIYF
>TRBD1|.|TRBV4-1|TRBJ1-1
TGCGCCAGCAGCACATTGAACAGGGGAACTGAAGCTTTCTTT
CASSTLNRGTEAFF
>.|.|TRBV20-1|TRBJ1-1
TGCAGTGCTAGTCTGACCGGGATGAACACTGAAGCTTTCTTT
CSASLTGMNTEAFF
>TRBD1|few|TRBV4-2|TRBJ2-3
TGTGCCAGCAGCCCGAACAGGGGCCAGGCGGATACGCAGTATTTT
CASSPNRGQADTQYF
>.|few|TRBV11-2|TRBJ1-3
TGTGCCAGCAGCTTAAAGGGGCTAGGAAACACCATATATTTT
CASSLKGLGNTIYF
>.|.|TRBV28|TRBJ1-2
TGTGCCAGCAGTTTAATGGCCGGGATTTATGGCTACACCTTC
CASSLMAGIYGYTF
>.|.|TRBV3-1/TRBV3-2|TRBJ1-5
TGTGCCAGCAGCCGACAGGTGGATCAGCCCCAGCATTTT
CASSRQVDQPQHF
>TRBD1|.|TRBV19|TRBJ2-5
TGTGCCAGTAGAGGGGGCAGGGGATTAGAGACCCAGTACTTC
CASRGGRGLETQYF
>TRBD1|.|TRBV3-1/TRBV3-2|TRBJ1-3
TGTGCCAGCAGCTGGGACAGGGTGTCTTCGGTTGGAAACACCATATATTTT
CASSWDRVSSVGNTIYF
>.|.|TRBV18|TRBJ2-2
TGTGCCAGCTCACCTGCCGACGACGCTAGCGGGGAGCTGTTTTTT
CASSPADDASGELFF
>TRBD2|.|TRBV29-1|TRBJ2-5
TGCAGCGTCCTTCCTCTAGCGGGGGGTCTTCGGGAGACCCAGTACTTC
CSVLPLAGGLRETQYF
>.|.|TRBV7-9|TRBJ1-1
TGTGCCAGCAGCTTCACCTCAGGGGAAACTGAAGCTTTCTTT
CASSFTSGETEAFF
>.|.|TRBV6-5|TRBJ1-1
TGTGCCAGCAGGCAGGGGCAGGATTTCTTT
CASRQGQDFF
>TRBD1|once|TRBV28|TRBJ1-2
TGTGCCAGCAGTCTCCTCATGGGACAGGGGACTGGCTACACCTTC
CASSLLMGQGTGYTF
>TRBD1|.|TRBV7-9|TRBJ1-1
TGTGCCAGCAGGCCCCCCCCCGGGACAGGAATTAACACTGAAGCTTTCTTT
CASRPPPGTGINTEAFF
>.|.|TRBV18|TRBJ2-1
TGTGCCAGCTCAAAGGCTAGCGACTACAATGAGCAGTTCTTC
CASSKASDYNEQFF
>TRBD1|.|TRBV5-4|TRBJ2-2
TGTGCCAGCAGCTTGGCCAGGGGGATCAACACCGGGGAGCTGTTTTTT
CASSLARGINTGELFF
>TRBD1|.|TRBV15|TRBJ1-4
TGTGCCACCAGCAGAACCGGGACAGGGAATGAAAAACTGTTTTTT
CATSRTGTGNEKLFF
>TRBD1|.|TRBV18|TRBJ1-2
TGTGCCAGCTCAGATACAGGGGAGCTCGGCTACACCTTC
CASSDTGELGYTF
>TRBD1|.|TRBV15|TRBJ1-5
TGTGCCACCAGCAGAGGGGCACAGGGGTCCTGGCAGCCCCAGCATTTT
CATSRGAQGSWQPQHF
>TRBD1|.|TRBV5-4|TRBJ1-6
TGTGCCAGCAGCTTCGGGACAGGGAATTCACCCCTCCACTTT
CASSFGTGNSPLHF
>.|.|TRBV2|TRBJ2-3
TGTGCCAGCGCCGATCGGGGCACAGATACGCAGTATTTT
CASADRGTDTQYF
>.|.|TRBV5-1|TRBJ1-4
TGCGCCAGCAGCTTGTCCGGGTCCCTTACTAATGAAAAACTGTTTTTT
CASSLSGSLTNEKLFF
>.|once|TRBV27|TRBJ2-7
TGTGCCAGCAGTCGAGGGACTGAGGCCGAGCAGTACTTC
CASSRGTEAEQYF
>.|.|TRBV27|TRBJ1-2
TGTGCCAGCAGTCCGAACGGGGTGGATGGCTACACCTTC
CASSPNGVDGYTF
>.|few|TRBV23-1|TRBJ1-5
TGCGCCAGCAGTCAACCCCGCGGGACGGATAATCAGCCCCAGCATTTT
CASSQPRGTDNQPQHF
>.|once|TRBV7-9|TRBJ2-7
TGTGCCAGCAGCAAAAACAGCCCCCAACGATCCTACGAGCAGTACTTC
CASSKNSPQRSYEQYF
>.|once|TRBV30|TRBJ1-5
TGTGCCTGGAGTCTCACTCTTCCTGGGCCCCAGCATTTT
CAWSLTLPGPQHF
>TRBD1|.|TRBV3-1/TRBV3-2|TRBJ1-1
TGTGCCAGCAGCCAGACAGGGCACACTGAAGCTTTCTTT
CASSQTGHTEAFF
>TRBD1|.|TRBV12-5|TRBJ1-1
TGTGCTAGTGGTGACATGACAGGGTTCGGCACTGAAGCTTTCTTT
CASGDMTGFGTEAFF
>.|.|TRBV9|TRBJ1-6
TGTGCCAGCAGCGTACCGCAGGGAAACTCCTATAATTCACCCCTCCACTTT
CASSVPQGNSYNSPLHF
>TRBD2|once|TRBV30|TRBJ2-5
TGTGCCTGGGGTAGCGGGGGCCTTGGGACCCAGTACTTC
CAWGSGGLGTQYF
>TRBD2|.|TRBV5-1|TRBJ2-3
TGCGCCAGCAGCCCAGGACTAGCGGGGGATACCACAGATACGCAGTATTTT
CASSPGLAGDTTDTQYF
>TRBD1|.|TRBV9|TRBJ1-2
TGTGCCAGCAGCGTAGGGACCAGGGGGGCCTTAAACTATGGCTACACCTTC
CASSVGTRGALNYGYTF
>TRBD1|.|TRBV18|TRBJ2-2
TGTGCCAGCATCGCGGGACAGGGGGCATCCAGGTATGGGGACACCGGGGAGCTGTTTTTT
CASIAGQGASRYGDTGELFF
>.|.|TRBV10-3|TRBJ1-3
TGTGCCATCAGTGACGGCAGGTCTAACTCTGGAAACACCATATATTTT
CAISDGRSNSGNTIYF
>.|.|TRBV28|TRBJ1-4
TGTGCCAGCAGTCCGCCCAGGGGCTGGGGGGAAAAACTGTTTTTT
CASSPPRGWGEKLFF
>.|few|TRBV27|TRBJ2-7
TGTGCCAGCAGTTCCCCGAGATTGCGGCCCTACGAGCAGTACTTC
CASSSPRLRPYEQYF